Presented here are 14 T cell receptor beta chains from one specimen sequenced in a study of molecular identifiers for immune sequencing clone quantification. Via MiXCR, TCRdb re-called the PCR reads, giving one row per CDR3 protein. The sample holds about 500,000 distinct CDR3 sequences, roughly 24% seen once. Input material: naive CD8+ T cells from blood, with Jurkat cell RNA spiked in. Subset in this sample: FACS-sorted CD8+CD4-CCR7+CD45RA+ naive T cells. The receptors were gathered from a human donor in good health. Some libraries in this study had Jurkat cell RNA spiked in.

On this clonotype: A much larger clone lies one base from this, so it may be a read error. The rearrangement links TRBV20-1 to TRBJ2-2; D remains unclear. The CDR3 has 13 amino acids. Trimming left V 5 bases short and J 0 bases short, with 7 bases between. Germline lookup yields CDR1 DFQATT and CDR2 SNEGSKA (reference sequence). Here the CDR3 reads CSAQLTNTGELFF. The CDR3 DNA follows: TGCAGTGCTCAGTTAACGAACACCGGGGAGCTGTTTTTT.

The rearrangement joins TRBV7-9 to TRBJ2-3, with D possibly matching TRBD2 (6 bases). The CDR3 covers 16 residues. Germline V gives CDR1 SEHNR, CDR2 FQNEAQ (reference sequence). Trimming took off 1 base at V and 2 bases at J, with 13 bases between the two ends. CDR3 residues: CASSLVPSAITDTQYF. For the CDR3, the DNA is TGTGCCAGCAGCTTAGTTCCTAGCGCGATCACAGATACGCAGTATTTT.

This rearrangement joins TRBV19 to TRBJ2-1, with D unclear. Germline V lookup: CDR1 LNHDA, CDR2 SQIVND (reference sequence). With 1 base removed from V and 8 bases from J, the gap between germline ends came to 12 bases. This CDR3 is built from 14 residues. The CDR3 protein is CASSIGPFSDEQFF. The CDR3 DNA follows: TGTGCCAGTAGTATAGGCCCCTTTTCGGATGAGCAGTTCTTC.

The rearrangement joins TRBV2 to TRBJ2-4; D is perhaps TRBD1 (6 bases). Germline lookup yields CDR1 SNHLY and CDR2 FYNNEI. The length of the CDR3 is 18 residues. V was cut by 0 bases and J by 0 bases, with 15 bases left in between. CDR3: CASSEALRTEKAKNIQYF. The CDR3, as DNA: TGTGCCAGCAGTGAAGCGCTGAGGACAGAAAAAGCCAAAAACATTCAGTACTTC. Filled out from reference TRBV2 and TRBJ2-4, the complete variable domain reads EPEVTQTPSHQVTQMGQEVILRCVPISNHLYFYWYRQILGQKVEFLVSFYNNEISEKSEIFDDQFSVERPDGSNFTLKIRSTKLEDSAMYFCASSEALRTEKAKNIQYFGAGTRLSVL.

The CDR3 loop reads CASELRGQANTEAFF. Here the CDR3 DNA reads TGTGCCAGTGAGTTAAGGGGGCAGGCGAACACTGAAGCTTTCTTT. This chain connects TRBV19 to TRBJ1-1; 7 nucleotides align to TRBD1. The germline gives CDR1 LNHDA, CDR2 SQIVND (reference sequence). V was pared by 8 bases and J by 1 base, with 10 bases of the junction left unmatched. The CDR3 sequence is 15 residues long.

In its sample, this clonotype was seen a few times. The rearrangement links TRBV20-1 to TRBJ2-7; 10 nucleotides line up with TRBD2. V trimming: 5 bases; J trimming: 3 bases; junction bases outside the gene matches: 10. This CDR3 has 15 amino acids. Germline-derived CDR1 and CDR2 are DFQATT and SNEGSKA (reference sequence). This CDR3 reads CSARTSGSSGYEQYF. CDR3 coding DNA: TGCAGTGCTCGGACTAGCGGCTCAAGTGGCTACGAGCAGTACTTC.

Only a few counts were recorded for this clonotype. The chain has TRBV27 and TRBJ2-3; tentative D call: TRBD1 (5 bases). Trimming took 5 bases from V and 0 from J, leaving 15 bases between them. Germline CDR1 reads MNHEY; CDR2 reads SMNVEV (reference sequence). The CDR3 contains 16 residues. Here the CDR3 reads CASSHLLTVSTDTQYF. The CDR3 coding sequence is TGTGCCAGCAGTCACCTGCTGACAGTCAGCACAGATACGCAGTATTTT.

In its sample, this clonotype was seen a few times. V and J are TRBV27 and TRBJ2-1, with TRBD1 identical over 7 bases. The ends lost 5 bases at V and 2 bases at J; junction bases unmatched: 9. Germline-derived CDR1 and CDR2 are MNHEY and SMNVEV (reference sequence). The CDR3 has 16 amino acids. The CDR3 is CASSPGQVPAYNEQFF. CDR3 DNA sequence: TGTGCCAGCAGTCCCGGACAGGTCCCAGCCTACAATGAGCAGTTCTTC.

Note on this clonotype: In this CDR3 the conserved last residue, phenylalanine or tryptophan, is missing, so a read error is likely. This chain uses TRBV27 with TRBJ2-7, with TRBD1 as a possible D gene (6 bases). CDR1 is MNHEY, CDR2 SMNVEV, per germline (reference sequence). The CDR3 consists of 14 residues. With 6 bases removed from V and 4 bases from J, the gap between germline ends came to 16 bases. The CDR3 sequence: CASSRLQGLYEQYS. CDR3 DNA sequence: TGTGCCAGCAGCCGTCTACAGGGCCTTTACGAGCAGTACTCC.

Ten or more counts support this clonotype. The V gene is TRBV12-3 or TRBV12-4, the J gene TRBJ2-5; 8 nucleotides align to TRBD1. J lost 3 bases, V lost 7 bases, and 4 bases had no gene match. CDR3 length: 13 residues. This CDR3 is CASTLTGEETQYF. The CDR3 region has the DNA TGTGCCAGCACCCTGACAGGGGAAGAGACCCAGTACTTC.

The rearrangement joins TRBV20-1 to TRBJ2-5; D remains ambiguous. This CDR3 is 13 amino acids long. V was pared by 8 bases and J by 2 bases, with 15 bases between. The germline gives CDR1 DFQATT, CDR2 SNEGSKA (reference sequence). CDR3 sequence: CSTLIFEQETQYF. CDR3 coding DNA: TGCAGTACTCTTATTTTTGAACAAGAGACCCAGTACTTC.

Concerning this clonotype itself: A clone one base away is much larger, so this may be a read error. The chain couples TRBV2 to TRBJ2-1; D gene uncertain. The germline CDR1 and CDR2 sequences are SNHLY and FYNNEI. This CDR3 region has 13 residues. CDR3 sequence (DNA): TGTGCCAGCAGTGAAGATTCGCCCAATGAGCAGATCTTC. Amino acid sequence: CASSEDSPNEQIF. Looking up the rest from reference TRBV2 and TRBJ2-1 gives the full variable domain: EPEVTQTPSHQVTQMGQEVILRCVPISNHLYFYWYRQILGQKVEFLVSFYNNEISEKSEIFDDQFSVERPDGSNFTLKIRSTKLEDSAMYFCASSEDSPNEQIFGPGTRLTVL.

In its sample, this clonotype was seen a few times. The chain recombines TRBV20-1 with TRBJ2-7; TRBD1 is a possible D gene (5 bases). Germline CDR1 is DFQATT and CDR2 is SNEGSKA (reference sequence). Trimming pared 6 bases from V and 2 bases from J, leaving 26 bases between. The CDR3 is made up of 17 amino acids. CDR3 residues: CSAIPVMWGDTTYEQYF. DNA for the CDR3: TGCAGTGCAATCCCCGTAATGTGGGGCGACACCACCTACGAGCAGTACTTC.

The chain couples TRBV9 to TRBJ2-7, with TRBD2 matching 7 bases. The V gene end was trimmed by 5 bases and the J gene end by 7 bases; junction bases not matched to a gene: 15. In germline, CDR1 is SGDLS, CDR2 YYNGEE. The CDR3 totals 15 residues. The CDR3 sequence: CASSHDGAGSGEQYF. The CDR3, as DNA: TGTGCCAGCAGTCATGACGGAGCGGGGTCTGGGGAGCAGTACTTC.